This TCR beta chain is from a study of OX40 agonist ivuxolimab in advanced cancers. Some background on the complete study: Ivuxolimab was an agonistic, fully human IgG2 monoclonal antibody directed against OX40 (CD134), a costimulatory receptor. Intravenous ivuxolimab was administered to patients every 2 weeks at six dose levels: 0.01, 0.1, 0.3, 1.5, 3 and 10 mg/kg. Patients were allowed to have had prior anti-PD-1, anti-PD-L1 or anti-CTLA-4 therapy, and around 40% of the dose-escalation patients had previously received checkpoint inhibitors. The paper reports the monotherapy dose-escalation portion (N of about 47 patients) of the phase I ivuxolimab trial. Of the approximately 50 dose-escalation patients, hepatocellular carcinoma was present in around 20, melanoma in approximately 15, renal cell carcinoma in 9 and head and neck cancer in 9. Partial responses occurred in three dose-escalation patients: two with cutaneous melanoma and one with hepatocellular carcinoma. In the dose-escalation cohort, around four fifths of patients were male, and the mean age was roughly 60 years with a range of about 20 to 80. The purpose of peripheral TCRbeta sequencing was to test whether ivuxolimab changed TCR sequence diversity and led to clonal T-cell expansion.

The CDR3 runs 15 amino acids, cysteine and phenylalanine included. Only the CDR3 part of the read is kept: 45 bases, read in frame from the first base. V has 5 bases trimmed and J has 6 bases trimmed; junction bases matching no gene number 8. Based on the germline V gene (reference sequence), the CDR1 and CDR2 sequences are SEHNR and FQNEAQ. This clone showed up just a few times. Its antigen specificity is not known. Base qualities are missing; no much larger clone stands one base away. Patients with autoimmune disease history or receiving systemic immunosuppression were excluded from the trial. In every dose cohort, peripheral blood was drawn for TCR sequencing at baseline, cycle 4 day 1, and cycle 7 day 1. The samples were taken from a phase I, first-in-human, multicenter, open-label dose-escalation trial of ivuxolimab. Adults with locally advanced or metastatic head and neck squamous cell, hepatocellular, melanoma or renal cell carcinoma were enrolled in the trial. Before TCR sequencing, CD4+ T cells and CD8+ T cells from peripheral blood were sorted into separate populations.

Findings and caveats that apply to the study as a whole: Low levels of normalized T-cell clonal expansion were also seen in some patients who did not respond. After ivuxolimab, CD8+ T cells had more expanded clones than CD4+ T cells on average. In partial responders in the 0.1-3.0 mg/kg groups, normalized peripheral clonal expansion was found to be among the lowest, especially among CD8+ T cells. At doses from 0.1 to 3.0 mg/kg, clonal expansion was seen in both CD4+ and CD8+ blood T cells between baseline and week 6. The antigen specificity of the clonally expanded peripheral T cells was not determined.

To sequence the TCRbeta CDR3 region, genomic DNA was isolated from the sorted cells. The immunoSEQ Assay was used for sequencing of TCRbeta CDR3 regions. Drawn from immuneACCESS, this table holds only the in-frame rearrangements with V and J called that TCRdb kept. Clones are partly lost; checked studies trace under half to an unresolved V gene and leave the rest unexplained. In this sample the table shows fewer than 200,000 clones, approximately 94% of which occur a single time. Together, the top ten hold just over 0.3% of the sample. The clonotype originates from an adult with an advanced solid tumor such as melanoma, head and neck, liver or kidney cancer. This specimen consisted of CD4+ or CD8+ T cells sorted from blood, obtained in a trial of the OX40 agonist ivuxolimab. Rearrangement joined TRBV7-9 to TRBJ2-1, with 9 junctional bases fitting TRBD1. The nucleotide sequence reads as follows: TGTGCCAGCAGCATTGACAGGGGGTTCAGCAATGAGCAGTTCTTC. Its coded protein is CASSIDRGFSNEQFF.